This section outlines one T cell receptor (beta chain) sequence together with its context. Grouping used clinical history reported by participants in a survey and questionnaire. Cohort 3 recovered donors had two negative PCRs, clearance, or symptom resolution. Some clones are missing from TCRdb's copy, which holds only in-frame ones; the method was immunoSEQ multiplex PCR. The table records 250,000 to 300,000 clones, about nine tenths of them present only once. Germline assignment: CDR1 LNHDA and CDR2 SQIVND (reference sequence). The CDR3 extends over 17 amino acids. The V segment lost 4 bases and the J segment 1 base; nucleotides outside the gene matches: 10. The sample originates from a study of blood T cell repertoires in COVID-19.

The receptor comes from a man between 18 and 35 years old who had recovered from COVID-19. The sequencing input was PBMCs or T cells enriched from blood (not recorded which). The genes are TRBV19 and TRBJ1-5; 7 bases agree with TRBD1. CDR3 nucleotide sequence: TGTGCCAGTAGTAGGGCGCCAGGGGGTTACAGCAATCAGCCCCAGCATTTT. Its translation: CASSRAPGGYSNQPQHF.